These 14 T cell receptor beta chains came from one sample sequenced in a study of blood T cells in healthy people across ages. The second PCR ran about 6 to 12 cycles with a sample-barcoded 5' primer and J-beta primers. TCRdb redid the calling of the 5' RACE reads with MiXCR, one entry per CDR3 protein. The sample holds around 1,000,000 distinct CDR3 sequences; less than 25% are singletons and the top ten take 0.65% to 0.75%. This sample was also put to use in a study of T cells of mothers and their children.

The sample comprised blood. The receptors come from a girl aged 2 to 10 in good health.

In this sample, this clonotype turned up a few times. V gene TRBV29-1 combines with J gene TRBJ2-1; no reliable D call. The CDR3 extends over 13 amino acids. Germline CDR1 SQVTM, CDR2 ANQGSEA. Trimming left V 7 bases short and J 1 base short, with 11 bases between. The CDR3 region has the DNA TGCAGCGGTCAGAGTTCTTCCTACAATGAGCAGTTCTTC. Encoded protein: CSGQSSSYNEQFF.

This chain joins TRBV10-3 and TRBJ1-1; D is uncertain. The germline V gene has CDR1 ENHRY and CDR2 SYGVKD. The CDR3 is made up of 13 amino acids. V was cut by 7 bases and J by 0 bases, with 9 bases left in between. As DNA, the CDR3 is TGTGCCATCACCCGAAAAATGAACACTGAAGCTTTCTTT. Translation gives CAITRKMNTEAFF.

The chain joins TRBV24-1 to TRBJ2-1; D may be TRBD1 (6 bases). The tail of the sequence fits TRBJ2-5 better, so the J call may be wrong. Germline assignment: CDR1 KGHDR and CDR2 SFDVKD. This CDR3 comprises 15 residues. The CDR3 DNA reads TGTGCCACCAGTGATCCCTCGACAGGCGTAGAGACCCAGTACTTC. Translation gives CATSDPSTGVETQYF.

The rearrangement uses TRBV5-1 and TRBJ1-1; D call uncertain. V was clipped by 4 bases and J by 6 bases, with 13 bases between them. The CDR3 has 13 amino acids. Germline CDR1 is SGHRS and CDR2 is YFSETQ. This chain's CDR3 is CASSRLFRAEAFF. The CDR3 nucleotides are TGCGCCAGCAGCCGTTTATTTCGGGCTGAAGCTTTCTTT. The full variable domain, in which reference TRBV5-1 and TRBJ1-1 provide the parts outside the CDR3, is KAGVTQTPRYLIKTRGQQVTLSCSPISGHRSVSWYQQTPGQGLQFLFEYFSETQRNKGNFPGRFSGRQFSNSRSEMNVSTLELGDSALYLCASSRLFRAEAFFGQGTRLTVV.

The chain joins TRBV4-1 to TRBJ2-7, with TRBD1 as a possible D gene (8 bases). CDR1 is MGHRA, CDR2 YSYEKL, per germline. CDR3 length: 20 amino acids. Trimming took off 1 base at V and 2 bases at J, with 27 bases between the two ends. CDR3 protein: CASSQATGGGGGLSAYEQYF. The CDR3 region has the DNA TGCGCCAGCAGCCAAGCAACAGGGGGAGGGGGAGGGCTTTCCGCCTACGAGCAGTACTTC.

The J gene is TRBJ2-7, the V gene TRBV7-6, with TRBD2 as a possible D gene (5 bases). The J call is uncertain, as TRBJ2-1 better fits the DNA end. The length of the CDR3 is 13 residues. Germline loops: CDR1 SGHVS, CDR2 FNYEAQ. CDR3 loop: CASSLVLGREQFF. As DNA, the CDR3 is TGTGCCAGCAGCTTAGTACTAGGTCGCGAGCAGTTCTTC.

The CDR3 DNA sequence: TGCGCCAGCAGCTCCGATAGAAATGAGCAGTTCTTC. Protein: CASSSDRNEQFF. The rearrangement links TRBV5-1 to TRBJ2-1; D not certain. This CDR3 spans 12 amino acids. V gave up 3 bases and J gave up 7 bases, with 8 bases separating them. The germline CDR1 and CDR2 sequences are SGHRS and YFSETQ.

The chain links TRBV19 to TRBJ2-1; D unresolved. CDR3 length: 13 residues. Per the germline V gene, CDR1 is LNHDA and CDR2 is SQIVND (reference sequence). Trimming cost V 7 bases and J 8 bases, with 15 bases left between them. The CDR3 coding sequence is TGTGCCAGTAAGGGTGGGGAATGGTATGAGCAGTTCTTC. Amino acid sequence: CASKGGEWYEQFF. The entire variable domain, with the rest obtained from reference TRBV19 and TRBJ2-1, is as follows: DGGITQSPKYLFRKEGQNVTLSCEQNLNHDAMYWYRQDPGQGLRLIYYSQIVNDFQKGDIAEGYSVSREKKESFPLTVTSAQKNPTAFYLCASKGGEWYEQFFGPGTRLTVL.

V usage is TRBV29-1 and J usage is TRBJ2-4; maybe TRBD2 (6 bases). Trimming took off 7 bases at V and 0 bases at J, with 19 bases between the two ends. The CDR3 is 16 amino acids. Germline V CDR1 and CDR2: SQVTM, ANQGSEA. This CDR3 reads CSARGSDALAKNIQYF. Written as DNA, the CDR3 is TGCAGCGCCCGGGGGTCAGATGCGCTAGCCAAAAACATTCAGTACTTC.

This clonotype was observed a few times. This chain connects TRBV12-3 or TRBV12-4 to TRBJ2-1; TRBD2 aligns across 12 bases. With 3 bases clipped from V and 10 bases from J, the junction kept 7 bases outside the gene matches. This CDR3 has 15 amino acids. CDR3 residues: CASSFRLAGVREQFF. The CDR3, as DNA: TGTGCCAGCAGTTTCCGACTAGCGGGAGTGAGGGAGCAGTTCTTC.

This clonotype occurred a few times. The chain is built from TRBV6-5 and TRBJ1-4, with D maybe TRBD1 (6 bases). The CDR3 spans 19 residues. V was shortened by 2 bases and J by 10 bases, with 29 bases between the two germline ends. Per the germline V gene, CDR1 is MNHEY and CDR2 is SVGAGI. The CDR3 sequence: CASSYRGPNNRERKGKLFF. CDR3 sequence (DNA): TGTGCCAGCAGTTACCGAGGCCCCAATAACAGGGAGAGAAAGGGAAAACTGTTTTTT.

The chain carries TRBV29-1 and TRBJ2-5; D unresolved. This CDR3 is 12 amino acids long. Germline CDR1 is SQVTM and CDR2 is ANQGSEA. V lost 4 bases to trimming and J lost 5 bases, with 11 bases between them. The CDR3 spells CSVADGAETQYF. The CDR3 coding sequence is TGCAGCGTTGCGGACGGAGCTGAGACCCAGTACTTC.

This clonotype showed up just a few times. CDR3 sequence: CASSRQAYEQYF. In DNA, the CDR3 is TGTGCCAGCAGCCGACAGGCCTACGAGCAGTACTTC. This chain links TRBV5-6 with TRBJ2-7, with D possibly matching TRBD1 (6 bases). Germline V lookup: CDR1 SGHDT, CDR2 YYEEEE. The length of the CDR3 is 12 residues. Between the trimmed V and J ends, which lost 4 bases and 2 bases, there was a span of 7 bases.

This clonotype was found a few times. The chain has TRBV4-3 and TRBJ2-1; TRBD2 aligns across 11 bases. The CDR3 is 16 amino acids. V shed 0 bases, J shed 8 bases, and the junction held 6 bases outside the gene matches. From germline, CDR1 is LGHNA and CDR2 YSLEER. This CDR3 reads CASSQDIAGGPHEQFF. The DNA for the CDR3 is TGCGCCAGCAGCCAAGATATAGCGGGAGGGCCGCATGAGCAGTTCTTC.